A selection of T cell receptor beta chains follows, all from one sample in a study of blood T cells in healthy people across ages. A single record per CDR3 protein comes from TCRdb applying MiXCR to the 5' RACE reads. The sample lists under 800,000 distinct CDR3 sequences; under 25% were seen once. Sequencing was carried out using blood. Receptors originate from a man aged 65 to 79 in good health. The CDR3 runs from the conserved cysteine through the conserved F or W. Each record gives: V gene, J gene, clone size, D gene, CDR3 protein, CDR3 DNA. A D gene is named only where the DNA matches it firmly. Size is omitted from some rows. Given values are once, few, many or a class for expanded clones.

TRBV5-1	TRBJ2-7	few	TRBD2	CASSPESGSPTYEQYF	TGCGCCAGCAGCCCCGAGAGCGGGAGCCCAACCTACGAGCAGTACTTC
TRBV5-1	TRBJ2-5	few	TRBD2	CASSSRLTSGRQETQYF	TGCGCCAGCAGCTCCAGATTGACTAGCGGGAGGCAAGAGACCCAGTACTTC
TRBV7-2	TRBJ2-4	many	-	CASSSPPSNSVENIQYF	TGTGCCAGCAGCTCCCCCCCCTCTAATAGCGTCGAAAACATTCAGTACTTC
TRBV5-1	TRBJ2-1	few	TRBD1	CASSGGQGPRSYNEQFF	TGCGCCAGCAGCGGGGGACAGGGGCCCCGCTCCTACAATGAGCAGTTCTTC
TRBV3-1	TRBJ2-7	few	-	CASSPYPAAYEQYF	TGTGCCAGCAGCCCCTACCCGGCCGCCTACGAGCAGTACTTC
TRBV5-1	TRBJ1-4	few	-	CASSIGIATNEKLFF	TGCGCCAGCAGCATCGGCATCGCAACTAATGAAAAACTGTTTTTT
TRBV5-1	TRBJ2-1	-	TRBD2	CASGISGNYNEQFF	TGCGCCAGCGGGATAAGCGGGAACTACAATGAGCAGTTCTTC
TRBV7-2	TRBJ2-7	many	-	CASSSTPGREQYF	TGTGCCAGCAGCTCCACACCAGGGCGCGAGCAGTACTTC
TRBV6-2/TRBV6-3	TRBJ2-3	-	-	CASSIIVGPITDTQYF	TGTGCCAGCAGTATCATAGTGGGACCTATCACAGATACGCAGTATTTT
TRBV7-2	TRBJ2-3	few	TRBD1	CASSSGGRDTDTQYF	TGTGCCAGCAGCTCAGGGGGCAGGGACACAGATACGCAGTATTTT
TRBV5-1	TRBJ2-5	-	-	CAGSLISDKETQYF	TGCGCCGGCAGCTTGATATCGGATAAAGAGACCCAGTACTTC
TRBV25-1	TRBJ2-2	-	TRBD1	CASSGGQGPPGELFF	TGTGCCAGCAGTGGAGGACAGGGTCCCCCCGGGGAGCTGTTTTTT
TRBV4-1	TRBJ2-2	many	TRBD1	CASSQGGQGTGELFF	TGCGCCAGCAGCCAAGGCGGACAGGGCACCGGGGAGCTGTTTTTT
TRBV6-6	TRBJ2-7	-	TRBD2	CASSYGLAAYEQYF	TGTGCCAGCAGTTACGGGCTAGCGGCCTACGAGCAGTACTTC
TRBV27	TRBJ2-5	-	TRBD1	CASSYLGTGVPVNF	TGTGCCAGCAGTTACCTCGGGACAGGGGTCCCCGTGAACTTC
TRBV2	TRBJ2-1	few	-	CASSEDREDEQFF	TGTGCCAGCAGTGAAGACAGGGAGGATGAGCAGTTCTTC
TRBV7-9	TRBJ1-1	-	-	CASSSRTQMNTEAFF	TGTGCCAGCAGCTCGCGGACACAAATGAACACTGAAGCTTTCTTT
TRBV3-1	TRBJ1-2	-	-	CASSQESGNYGYTF	TGTGCCAGCAGCCAAGAATCCGGGAACTATGGCTACACCTTC
TRBV10-2	TRBJ2-5	-	-	CASSESSVETQYF	TGCGCCAGCAGTGAGTCTAGCGTTGAGACCCAGTACTTC
TRBV14	TRBJ2-5	-	-	CASSQGRVRETQYF	TGTGCCAGCAGCCAAGGACGGGTTCGGGAGACCCAGTACTTC
TRBV12-3/TRBV12-4	TRBJ1-4	-	-	CASSLGGRVGEKLFF	TGTGCCAGCAGTTTAGGAGGCAGGGTCGGTGAAAAACTGTTTTTT
TRBV6-1	TRBJ1-3	-	-	CAGSGAGSGNTIYF	TGTGCCGGCAGTGGAGCGGGTTCTGGAAACACCATATATTTT
TRBV24-1	TRBJ2-5	few	TRBD1	CATSDGQDRATETQYF	TGTGCCACCAGTGATGGCCAAGACAGGGCAACGGAGACCCAGTACTTC
TRBV7-2	TRBJ2-3	few	-	CASSTRGGSGTDTQYF	TGTGCCAGCAGCACACGGGGCGGCTCGGGCACAGATACGCAGTATTTT
TRBV6-5	TRBJ2-7	few	-	CASSTTVNYEQYF	TGTGCCAGCAGCACGACAGTTAACTACGAGCAGTACTTC
TRBV7-2	TRBJ2-7	-	-	CASSLVGVNEQYF	TGTGCCAGCAGCTTAGTCGGCGTAAACGAGCAGTACTTC
TRBV6-5	TRBJ2-3	-	TRBD2	CASSRGTTTTDTQYF	TGTGCCAGCAGCCGAGGGACTACCACCACAGATACGCAGTATTTT
TRBV4-3	TRBJ2-6	-	TRBD2	CASSQEEASGRWDSGANVLTF	TGCGCCAGCAGCCAAGAGGAGGCTAGCGGGAGGTGGGACTCTGGGGCCAACGTCCTGACTTTC
TRBV7-9	TRBJ2-5	-	TRBD2	CASSQSVSGNQETQYF	TGTGCCAGCAGCCAAAGCGTTAGCGGGAACCAAGAGACCCAGTACTTC
TRBV14	TRBJ2-7	-	-	CASSQESEQYF	TGTGCCAGCAGCCAAGAATCCGAGCAGTACTTC
TRBV2	TRBJ2-3	few	TRBD2	CASSEASGIDTQYF	TGTGCCAGCAGTGAGGCTAGCGGGATAGATACGCAGTATTTT
TRBV18	TRBJ2-2	many	-	CASSLRLGELFF	TGTGCCAGCTCACTTCGTTTAGGGGAGCTGTTTTTT
TRBV6-5	TRBJ2-1	few	TRBD2	CASSYRGLAGVNEQFF	TGTGCCAGCAGTTACAGGGGGCTAGCGGGAGTTAATGAGCAGTTCTTC
TRBV10-3	TRBJ2-3	-	-	CAVQSKSTDTQYF	TGTGCCGTCCAAAGTAAGAGCACAGATACGCAGTATTTT
TRBV7-2	TRBJ2-1	-	-	CASSLLAFYNEQFF	TGTGCCAGCAGCTTACTAGCTTTTTACAATGAGCAGTTCTTC
TRBV29-1	TRBJ2-1	few	-	CSGDWSSYNEQFF	TGCAGCGGCGACTGGAGCTCCTACAATGAGCAGTTCTTC
TRBV7-9	TRBJ2-1	-	TRBD2	CASSTGLAGAYNEQFF	TGTGCCAGCAGCACCGGACTAGCGGGAGCCTACAATGAGCAGTTCTTC
TRBV5-1	TRBJ2-1	few	-	CASSPSPRNERFF	TGCGCCAGCAGCCCATCCCCCCGCAATGAGCGGTTCTTC
TRBV7-2	TRBJ2-3	-	-	CASSLVGQLSTDTQYF	TGTGCCAGCAGCTTAGTGGGGCAACTAAGCACAGATACGCAGTATTTT
TRBV10-3	TRBJ2-3	few	-	CAISDEGRITDTQYF	TGTGCCATCAGTGACGAAGGGAGGATTACAGATACGCAGTATTTT
TRBV20-1	TRBJ2-2	many	-	CSARTTNTGELFF	TGCAGTGCTAGGACAACGAACACCGGGGAGCTGTTTTTT
TRBV6-5	TRBJ1-2	-	TRBD1	CASSQGTGIYYGYTF	TGTGCCAGCAGTCAGGGGACAGGGATTTACTATGGCTACACCTTC
TRBV20-1	TRBJ1-5	-	-	CSAEDVYSNQPQHF	TGCAGTGCGGAGGACGTTTATAGCAATCAGCCCCAGCATTTT
TRBV25-1	TRBJ2-7	-	-	CACRGSYEQYF	TGTGCTTGCCGAGGGTCCTACGAGCAGTACTTC
TRBV7-9	TRBJ1-6	many	-	CASSLEDTDSPLHF	TGTGCCAGCAGCTTAGAGGACACTGATTCACCCCTCCACTTT
TRBV7-9	TRBJ2-3	many	TRBD2	CASSLEAGGPYTRTDTQYF	TGTGCCAGCAGCTTAGAAGCGGGAGGGCCCTATACTCGCACAGATACGCAGTATTTT
TRBV25-1	TRBJ1-4	few	-	CASSESYTGSAEKLFF	TGTGCCAGCAGTGAATCATACACAGGGTCGGCTGAAAAACTGTTTTTT
TRBV6-1	TRBJ1-1	-	-	CASSEAWGARYEAFF	TGTGCCAGCAGTGAAGCGTGGGGGGCGCGTTATGAAGCTTTCTTT
TRBV20-1	TRBJ1-1	-	TRBD1	CSARAGGMNTEAFF	TGCAGTGCTAGGGCAGGGGGAATGAACACTGAAGCTTTCTTT
TRBV3-1	TRBJ2-1	-	TRBD1	CASSQVGGRGINNEQFF	TGTGCCAGCAGCCAAGTTGGTGGCAGGGGGATCAACAATGAGCAGTTCTTC
TRBV24-1	TRBJ2-1	-	-	CATSDLVEQFF	TGTGCCACCAGTGATTTAGTGGAGCAGTTCTTC
TRBV5-1	TRBJ2-7	-	-	CASSSSLGERRAYEQYF	TGCGCCAGCAGCTCGTCTCTAGGGGAGCGGAGAGCCTACGAGCAGTACTTC
TRBV28	TRBJ2-7	many	-	CASSFSYEQYF	TGTGCCAGCAGCTTCTCCTACGAGCAGTACTTC
TRBV30	TRBJ1-5	-	-	CACSRTGSSNQPQHF	TGTGCCTGCTCCCGGACTGGCTCTAGCAATCAGCCCCAGCATTTT